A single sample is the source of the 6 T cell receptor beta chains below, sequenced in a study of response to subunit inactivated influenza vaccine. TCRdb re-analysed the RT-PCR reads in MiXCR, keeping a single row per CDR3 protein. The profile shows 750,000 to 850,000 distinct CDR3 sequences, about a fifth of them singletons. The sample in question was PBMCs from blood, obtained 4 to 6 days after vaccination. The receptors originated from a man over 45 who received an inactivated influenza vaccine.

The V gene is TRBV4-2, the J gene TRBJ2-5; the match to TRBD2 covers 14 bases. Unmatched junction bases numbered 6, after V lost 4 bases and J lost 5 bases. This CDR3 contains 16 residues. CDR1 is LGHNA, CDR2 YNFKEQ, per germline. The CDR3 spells CASSPGTSGGWETQYF. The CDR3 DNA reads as TGTGCCAGCAGCCCTGGGACTAGCGGGGGTTGGGAGACCCAGTACTTC.

The CDR3 nucleotides read TGTGCCACCAGCAGGGGCGACTACTCCCTTGAGACCCAGTACTTC. This gives the protein CATSRGDYSLETQYF. J is TRBJ2-5 and V is TRBV15, with D perhaps TRBD2 (5 bases). The CDR3 runs 15 residues. Trimming left V 3 bases short and J 5 bases short, with 16 bases between. Germline-derived CDR1 and CDR2 are LNHNV and YYDKDF (reference sequence).

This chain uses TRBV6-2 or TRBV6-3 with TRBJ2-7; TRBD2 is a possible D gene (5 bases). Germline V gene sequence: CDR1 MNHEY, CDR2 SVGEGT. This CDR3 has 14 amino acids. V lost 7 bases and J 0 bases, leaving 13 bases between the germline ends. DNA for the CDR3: TGTGCCAGCAAAAGGACTGTAAGCTCCTACGAGCAGTACTTC. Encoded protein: CASKRTVSSYEQYF.

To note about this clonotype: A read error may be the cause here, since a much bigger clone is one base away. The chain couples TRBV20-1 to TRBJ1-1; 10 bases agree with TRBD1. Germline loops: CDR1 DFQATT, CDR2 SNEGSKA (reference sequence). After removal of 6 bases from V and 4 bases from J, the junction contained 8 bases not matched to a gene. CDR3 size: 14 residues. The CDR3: CSAGQGTWGTEAFF. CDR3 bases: TGCAGTGCGGGACAGGGGACTTGGGGCACTGAAGCTTTCTTT.

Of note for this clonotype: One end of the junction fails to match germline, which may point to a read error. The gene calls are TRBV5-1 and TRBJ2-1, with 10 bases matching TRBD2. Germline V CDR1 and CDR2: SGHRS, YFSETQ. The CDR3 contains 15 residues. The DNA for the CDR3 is TGCGCCAGCAGCTCCACTAGCGGGGCATTGGATGAGCAGTCCTTC. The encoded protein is CASSSTSGALDEQSF.

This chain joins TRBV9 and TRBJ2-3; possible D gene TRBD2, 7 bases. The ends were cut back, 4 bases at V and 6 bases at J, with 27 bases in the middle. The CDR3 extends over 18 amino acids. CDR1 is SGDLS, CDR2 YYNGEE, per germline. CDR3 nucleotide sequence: TGTGCCAGCAGCCCTAAGGGGGGACTACCCCGCCGGGGGGATACGCAGTATTTT. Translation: CASSPKGGLPRRGDTQYF.